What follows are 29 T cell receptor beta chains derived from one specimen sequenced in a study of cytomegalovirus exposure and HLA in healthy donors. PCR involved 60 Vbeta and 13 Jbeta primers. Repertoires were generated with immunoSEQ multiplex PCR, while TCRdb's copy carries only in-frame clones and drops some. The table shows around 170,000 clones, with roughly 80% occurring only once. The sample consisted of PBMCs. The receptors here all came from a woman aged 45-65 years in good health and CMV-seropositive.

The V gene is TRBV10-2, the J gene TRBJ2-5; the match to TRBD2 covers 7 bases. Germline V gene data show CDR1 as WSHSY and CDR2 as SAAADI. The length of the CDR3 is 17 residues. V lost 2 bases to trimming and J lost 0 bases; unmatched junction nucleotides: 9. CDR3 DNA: TGCGCCAGCAGTGAGGGGGTAGCGGGTAAGTACCAAGAGACCCAGTACTTC. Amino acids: CASSEGVAGKYQETQYF.

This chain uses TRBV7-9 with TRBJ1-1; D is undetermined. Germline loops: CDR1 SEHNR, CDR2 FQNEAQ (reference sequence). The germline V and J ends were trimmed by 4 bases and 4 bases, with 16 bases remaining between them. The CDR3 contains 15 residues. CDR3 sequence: CASSSFGRTTTEAFF. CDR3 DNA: TGTGCCAGCAGCTCATTCGGGAGGACTACCACTGAAGCTTTCTTT.

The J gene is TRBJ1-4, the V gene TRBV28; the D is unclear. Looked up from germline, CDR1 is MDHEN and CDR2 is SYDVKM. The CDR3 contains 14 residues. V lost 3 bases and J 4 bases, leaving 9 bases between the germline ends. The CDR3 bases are TGTGCCAGCAGTTTGGTGAGAGATAATGAAAAACTGTTTTTT. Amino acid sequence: CASSLVRDNEKLFF.

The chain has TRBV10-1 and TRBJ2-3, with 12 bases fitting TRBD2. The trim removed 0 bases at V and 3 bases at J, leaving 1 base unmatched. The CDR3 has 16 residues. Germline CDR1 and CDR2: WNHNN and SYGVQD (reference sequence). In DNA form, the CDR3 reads TGCGCCAGCAGTGAGTCACTAGCGGGGGGAACAGATACGCAGTATTTT. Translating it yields CASSESLAGGTDTQYF.

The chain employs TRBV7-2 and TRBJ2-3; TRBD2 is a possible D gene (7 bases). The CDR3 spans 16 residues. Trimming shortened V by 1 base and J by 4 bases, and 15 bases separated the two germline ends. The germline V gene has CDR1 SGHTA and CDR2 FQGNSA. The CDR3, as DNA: TGTGCCAGCAGCTTAGTGGAGGGGGGGCCACCAGATACGCAGTATTTT. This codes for CASSLVEGGPPDTQYF. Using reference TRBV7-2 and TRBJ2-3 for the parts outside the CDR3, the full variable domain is GAGVSQSPSNKVTEKGKDVELRCDPISGHTALYWYRQSLGQGLEFLIYFQGNSAPDKSGLPSDRFSAERTGGSVSTLTIQRTQQEDSAVYLCASSLVEGGPPDTQYFGPGTRLTVL.

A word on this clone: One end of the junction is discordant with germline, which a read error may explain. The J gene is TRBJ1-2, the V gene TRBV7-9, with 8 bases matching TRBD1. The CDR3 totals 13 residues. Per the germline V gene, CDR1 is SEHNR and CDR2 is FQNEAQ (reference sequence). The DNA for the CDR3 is TGTTCCAGCAGCTTACTGACAGGGGAAGGCTACACCTTC. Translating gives CSSSLLTGEGYTF.

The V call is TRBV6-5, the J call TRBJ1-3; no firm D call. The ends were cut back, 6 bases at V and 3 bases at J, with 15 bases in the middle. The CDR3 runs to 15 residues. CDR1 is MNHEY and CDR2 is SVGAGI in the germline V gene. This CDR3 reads CASRRGSVGGNTIYF. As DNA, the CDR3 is TGTGCCAGCAGGCGCGGGAGCGTTGGTGGAAACACCATATATTTT.

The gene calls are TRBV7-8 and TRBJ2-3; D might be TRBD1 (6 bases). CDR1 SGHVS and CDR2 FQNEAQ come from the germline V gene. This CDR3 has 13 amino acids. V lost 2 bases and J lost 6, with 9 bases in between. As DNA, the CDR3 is TGTGCCAGCAGCTTAAGACAGGACGATACGCAGTATTTT. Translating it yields CASSLRQDDTQYF.

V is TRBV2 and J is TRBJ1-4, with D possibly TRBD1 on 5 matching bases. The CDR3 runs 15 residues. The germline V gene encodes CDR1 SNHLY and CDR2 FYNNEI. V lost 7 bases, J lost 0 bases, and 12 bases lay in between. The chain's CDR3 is CASIEQAATNEKLFF. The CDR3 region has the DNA TGTGCCAGCATCGAACAGGCTGCAACTAATGAAAAACTGTTTTTT.

The CDR3 sequence: CASSDSYEQYF. CDR3 DNA: TGTGCCAGCTCGGACAGCTACGAGCAGTACTTC. V usage is TRBV2 and J usage is TRBJ2-7, with D perhaps TRBD1 (6 bases). CDR3 length: 11 amino acids. The germline CDR1 and CDR2 sequences are SNHLY and FYNNEI. The ends were cut back, 8 bases at V and 3 bases at J, with 8 bases in the middle. Complete variable domain (other parts from reference TRBV2 and TRBJ2-7): EPEVTQTPSHQVTQMGQEVILRCVPISNHLYFYWYRQILGQKVEFLVSFYNNEISEKSEIFDDQFSVERPDGSNFTLKIRSTKLEDSAMYFCASSDSYEQYFGPGTRLTVT.

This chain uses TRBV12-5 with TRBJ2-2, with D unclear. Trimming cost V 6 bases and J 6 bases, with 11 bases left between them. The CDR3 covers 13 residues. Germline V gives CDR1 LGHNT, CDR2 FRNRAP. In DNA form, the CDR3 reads TGTGCTAGTGGCCGGTCCCCCGCCGGGGAGCTGTTTTTT. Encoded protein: CASGRSPAGELFF.

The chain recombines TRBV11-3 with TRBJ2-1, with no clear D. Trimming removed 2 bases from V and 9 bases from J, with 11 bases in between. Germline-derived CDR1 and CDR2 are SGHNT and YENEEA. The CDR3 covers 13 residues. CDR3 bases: TGTGCCAGCAGCTTAAGGCAGCGAGGTGAGCAGTTCTTC. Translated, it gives CASSLRQRGEQFF.

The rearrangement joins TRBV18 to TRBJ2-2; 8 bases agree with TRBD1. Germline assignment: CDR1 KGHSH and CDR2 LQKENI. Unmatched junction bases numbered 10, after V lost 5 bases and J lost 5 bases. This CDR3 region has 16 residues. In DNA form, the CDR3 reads TGTGCCAGCTCAGCCCAGGGGGCAGTCGGGACCGGGGAGCTGTTTTTT. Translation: CASSAQGAVGTGELFF.

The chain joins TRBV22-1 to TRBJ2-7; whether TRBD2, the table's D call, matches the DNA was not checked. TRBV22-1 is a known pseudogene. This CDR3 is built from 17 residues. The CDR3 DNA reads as TGTCCTGGGAGCCCGATAAGGCCTAGCGGGGGGGCCTACGAGCAGTACTTC. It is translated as CPGSPIRPSGGAYEQYF.

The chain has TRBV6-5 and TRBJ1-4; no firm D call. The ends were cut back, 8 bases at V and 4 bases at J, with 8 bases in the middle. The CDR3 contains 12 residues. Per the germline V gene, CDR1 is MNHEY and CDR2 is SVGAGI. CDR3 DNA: TGTGCCAGCGGCCAGATTAATGAAAAACTGTTTTTT. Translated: CASGQINEKLFF.

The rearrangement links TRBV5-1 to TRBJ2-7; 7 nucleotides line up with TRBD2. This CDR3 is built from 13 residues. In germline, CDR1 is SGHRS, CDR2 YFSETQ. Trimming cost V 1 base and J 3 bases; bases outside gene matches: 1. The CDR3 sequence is CASSLRGDYEQYF. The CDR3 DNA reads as TGCGCCAGCAGCTTGCGGGGGGACTACGAGCAGTACTTC.

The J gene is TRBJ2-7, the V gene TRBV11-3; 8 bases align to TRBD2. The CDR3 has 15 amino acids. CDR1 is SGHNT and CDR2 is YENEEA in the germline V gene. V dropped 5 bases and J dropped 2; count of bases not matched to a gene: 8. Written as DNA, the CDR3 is TGTGCCAGCAGCCTTCGGGGGGGTTTCCCCTACGAGCAGTACTTC. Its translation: CASSLRGGFPYEQYF.

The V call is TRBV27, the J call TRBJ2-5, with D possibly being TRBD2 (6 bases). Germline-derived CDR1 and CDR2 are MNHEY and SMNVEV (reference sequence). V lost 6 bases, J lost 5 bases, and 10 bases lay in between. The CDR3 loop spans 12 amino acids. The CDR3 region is CASRRGYETQYF. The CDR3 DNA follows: TGTGCCAGCAGGCGGGGTTACGAGACCCAGTACTTC.

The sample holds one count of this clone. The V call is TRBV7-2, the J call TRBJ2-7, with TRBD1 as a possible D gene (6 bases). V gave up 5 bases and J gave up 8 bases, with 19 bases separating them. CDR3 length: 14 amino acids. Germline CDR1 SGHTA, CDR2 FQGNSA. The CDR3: CASSNRAGEYKQYF. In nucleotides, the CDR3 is TGTGCCAGCAGCAACCGCGCAGGGGAATACAAGCAGTACTTC.

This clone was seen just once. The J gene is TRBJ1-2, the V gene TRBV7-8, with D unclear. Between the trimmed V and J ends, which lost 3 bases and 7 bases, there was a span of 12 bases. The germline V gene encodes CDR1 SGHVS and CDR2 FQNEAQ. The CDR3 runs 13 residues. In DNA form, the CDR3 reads TGTGCCAGCAGCTTTAATCAAGACTTTGGCTACACCTTC. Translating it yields CASSFNQDFGYTF.

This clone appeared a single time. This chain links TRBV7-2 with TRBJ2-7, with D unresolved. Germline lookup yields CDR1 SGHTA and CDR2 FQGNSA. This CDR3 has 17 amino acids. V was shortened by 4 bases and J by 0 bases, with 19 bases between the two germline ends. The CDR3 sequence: CASSSRNKTPSSYEQYF. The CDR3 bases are TGTGCCAGCAGCTCGAGAAACAAGACACCGAGCTCCTACGAGCAGTACTTC.

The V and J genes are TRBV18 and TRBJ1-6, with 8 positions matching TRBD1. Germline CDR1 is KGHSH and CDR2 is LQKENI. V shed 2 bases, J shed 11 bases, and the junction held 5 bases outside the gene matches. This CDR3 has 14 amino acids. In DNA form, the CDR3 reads TGTGCCAGCTCACCAGGGACAGGCCCCCCACCCCTCCACTTT. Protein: CASSPGTGPPPLHF.

CDR3: CASRPDTRNSPLHF. The CDR3 region has the DNA TGTGCCAGCAGACCCGACACCCGTAATTCACCCCTCCACTTT. The rearrangement uses TRBV10-3 and TRBJ1-6; D is ambiguous. From germline, CDR1 is ENHRY and CDR2 SYGVKD. V was cut by 10 bases and J by 6 bases, with 16 bases left in between. This CDR3 comprises 14 residues.

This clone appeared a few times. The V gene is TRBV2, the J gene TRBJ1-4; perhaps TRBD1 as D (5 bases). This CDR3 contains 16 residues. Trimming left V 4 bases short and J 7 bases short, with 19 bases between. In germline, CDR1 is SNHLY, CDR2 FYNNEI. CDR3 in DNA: TGTGCCAGCAGTGCGAGATCTTCCTACGGGGGTGAAAAACTGTTTTTT. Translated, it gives CASSARSSYGGEKLFF.

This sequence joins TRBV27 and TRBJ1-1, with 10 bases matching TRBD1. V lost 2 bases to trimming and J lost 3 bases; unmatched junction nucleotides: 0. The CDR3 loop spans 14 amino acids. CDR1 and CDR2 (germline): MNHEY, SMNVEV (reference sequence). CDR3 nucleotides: TGTGCCAGCAGTTTAGGACAGGGGGACACTGAAGCTTTCTTT. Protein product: CASSLGQGDTEAFF.

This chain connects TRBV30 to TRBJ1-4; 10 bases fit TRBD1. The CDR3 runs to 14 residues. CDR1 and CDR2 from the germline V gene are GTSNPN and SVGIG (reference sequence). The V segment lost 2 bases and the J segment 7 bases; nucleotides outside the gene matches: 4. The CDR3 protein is CAWSPGTGAEKLFF. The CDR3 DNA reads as TGTGCCTGGAGTCCCGGGACAGGGGCTGAAAAACTGTTTTTT.

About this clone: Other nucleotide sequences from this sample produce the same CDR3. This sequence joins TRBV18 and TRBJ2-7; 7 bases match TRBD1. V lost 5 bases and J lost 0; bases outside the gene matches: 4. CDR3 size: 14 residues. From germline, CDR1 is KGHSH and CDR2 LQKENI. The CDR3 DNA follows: TGTGCCAGCTCAGGGGACAGAAGCTCCTACGAGCAGTACTTC. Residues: CASSGDRSSYEQYF.

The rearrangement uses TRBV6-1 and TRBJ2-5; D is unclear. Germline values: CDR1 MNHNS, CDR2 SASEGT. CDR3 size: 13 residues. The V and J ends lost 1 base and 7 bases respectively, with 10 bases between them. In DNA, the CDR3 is TGTGCCAGCAGTGAAGAACACCAGTGGACCCAGTACTTC. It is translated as CASSEEHQWTQYF.

The CDR3 bases are TGTGCCAGCAGCTTAGAGGCAAGGAGCCACCGCATTTTTTTT. It specifies CASSLEARSHRIFF. This chain uses TRBV7-3 with TRBJ1-4; the D is unclear. Germline assignment: CDR1 SGHTA and CDR2 FQGTGA. The CDR3 is 14 residues long. V shed 2 bases and J shed 17 bases, with 21 bases lying between them.